This TCR beta chain originates from a study of shared clonotypes between healthy human individuals. Germline lookup yields CDR1 SGHVS and CDR2 FNYEAQ. V was trimmed by 3 bases and J by 2 bases, leaving 16 bases between them. The CDR3 is made up of 17 amino acids. Naive CD8 cells comprised CD45RO-negative, CCR7-positively selected cells, excluding terminally differentiated effector memory CD45RA+ cells. Data came from immunoSEQ multiplex PCR; TCRdb stores just in-frame clones and leaves some out. The sample includes about 820,000 clones, around 92% of them seen just once. This clonotype originated in a man between 25 and 39 years old in good health. V usage is TRBV7-6 and J usage is TRBJ2-2; weak D call: TRBD1 (6 bases). The sample comprised naive CD8+ T cells sorted from blood. In DNA, the CDR3 is TGTGCCAGCAGCTTTCGGTACCGGGACATCAACACCGGGGAGCTGTTTTTT. It encodes CASSFRYRDINTGELFF. The full variable domain, with the rest looked up from reference TRBV7-6 and TRBJ2-2, is GAGVSQSPRYKVTKRGQDVALRCDPISGHVSLYWYRQALGQGPEFLTYFNYEAQQDKSGLPNDRFSAERPEGSISTLTIQRTEQRDSAMYRCASSFRYRDINTGELFFGEGSRLTVL.